One sample yielded the 15 T cell receptor beta chains listed below, sequenced in a study of T cell repertoires in cytomegalovirus infection. TCRdb reprocessed the reads with MiXCR, giving one entry per CDR3 protein. The sample yields hundreds of thousands of distinct CDR3 sequences, 10% to 12% seen once. What was sequenced was PBMCs. These receptors originate from a human donor in good health (CMV status not recorded). Some clones in this sample may be carry-over from other donors' samples.

The genes are TRBV29-1 and TRBJ1-1; no clear D gene. The V and J ends lost 2 bases and 0 bases respectively, with 7 bases between them. Germline assignment: CDR1 SQVTM and CDR2 ANQGSEA. The CDR3 extends over 13 amino acids. CDR3 sequence reads: CSVEMRMNTEAFF. The DNA of the CDR3 is TGCAGCGTTGAAATGAGGATGAACACTGAAGCTTTCTTT. The whole variable domain, remainder taken from reference TRBV29-1 and TRBJ1-1, is SAVISQKPSRDICQRGTSLTIQCQVDSQVTMMFWYRQQPGQSLTLIATANQGSEATYESGFVIDKFPISRPNLTFSTLTVSNMSPEDSSIYLCSVEMRMNTEAFFGQGTRLTVV.

This clonotype has more than one count but fewer than ten. V usage is TRBV9 and J usage is TRBJ2-1, with 8 bases lining up with TRBD2. Germline CDR1 SGDLS, CDR2 YYNGEE. The V segment lost 2 bases and the J segment 5 bases; nucleotides outside the gene matches: 6. The CDR3 runs to 15 residues. The CDR3 loop reads CASSVSGTRDNEQFF. The CDR3 nucleotides are TGTGCCAGCAGCGTCTCCGGGACTAGAGACAATGAGCAGTTCTTC. The whole variable domain, remainder taken from reference TRBV9 and TRBJ2-1, is DSGVTQTPKHLITATGQRVTLRCSPRSGDLSVYWYQQSLDQGLQFLIQYYNGEERAKGNILERFSAQQFPDLHSELNLSSLELGDSALYFCASSVSGTRDNEQFFGPGTRLTVL.

This clonotype was counted many times. The gene calls are TRBV6-1 and TRBJ2-1; D is undetermined. The CDR3 has 13 residues. Trimming removed 6 bases at V and 4 bases at J, with 10 bases between. Germline CDR1 reads MNHNS; CDR2 reads SASEGT. CDR3 amino acids: CASRVDLYNEQFF. DNA for the CDR3: TGTGCCAGCAGGGTTGACTTGTACAATGAGCAGTTCTTC.

This clonotype was seen ten or more times. CDR3 DNA: TGTGCCAGCAAATCCGGGACTAGCGTAACCTACGAGCAGTACTTC. Protein product: CASKSGTSVTYEQYF. The rearrangement uses TRBV6-1 and TRBJ2-7, with 10 bases identical to TRBD2. The CDR3 runs 15 residues. Germline assignment: CDR1 MNHNS and CDR2 SASEGT. Trimming took 7 bases from V and 2 from J; bases not matched to a gene: 8.

The chain recombines TRBV12-3 or TRBV12-4 with TRBJ2-7; 8 bases align to TRBD1. The CDR3 totals 17 residues. V shed 3 bases and J 0 bases; nucleotides not matched to a gene: 10. CDR3 DNA: TGTGCCAGCAGTTTTTCGGGGGACAGGCGGAACTCCTACGAGCAGTACTTC. Translating it yields CASSFSGDRRNSYEQYF.

V gene TRBV27 combines with J gene TRBJ1-1; D gene unclear. The germline V gene encodes CDR1 MNHEY and CDR2 SMNVEV (reference sequence). This CDR3 is built from 15 residues. V lost 3 bases, J lost 3 bases, and 14 bases lay in between. DNA of the CDR3: TGTGCCAGCAGTTTGGGCCCTGGGGTAGACACTGAAGCTTTCTTT. This codes for CASSLGPGVDTEAFF.

This clonotype was counted at least ten times. This sequence joins TRBV5-1 and TRBJ2-3; D gene ambiguous. The CDR3 has 14 amino acids. CDR1 SGHRS and CDR2 YFSETQ come from the germline V gene. V gave up 0 bases and J gave up 6 bases, with 11 bases separating them. CDR3 residues: CASSLADRSDTQYF. In DNA, the CDR3 is TGCGCCAGCAGCTTGGCCGATAGATCCGATACGCAGTATTTT.

The rearrangement joins TRBV28 to TRBJ2-1, with a possible D match to TRBD2 (6 bases). The germline gives CDR1 MDHEN, CDR2 SYDVKM. The CDR3 is 16 amino acids. V lost 1 base, J lost 7 bases, and 17 bases lay in between. CDR3 loop: CASSLLVPGVGNEQFF. The CDR3 nucleotides read TGTGCCAGCAGTTTATTAGTCCCGGGAGTGGGGAATGAGCAGTTCTTC.

This clonotype was seen many times. The rearrangement links TRBV12-3 or TRBV12-4 to TRBJ1-1; perhaps TRBD1 as D (5 bases). Trimming took off 3 bases at V and 6 bases at J, with 11 bases between the two ends. The CDR3 totals 13 residues. CDR3 amino acids: CASSFSGSAEAFF. The CDR3 DNA sequence: TGTGCCAGCAGTTTTTCAGGGAGCGCTGAAGCTTTCTTT.

The chain has TRBV5-1 and TRBJ1-6; 8 bases match TRBD1. Trimming removed 5 bases from V and 3 bases from J; junction bases left unmatched: 4. The CDR3 has 15 residues. The germline V gene has CDR1 SGHRS and CDR2 YFSETQ. The CDR3 nucleotides read TGCGCCAGCAGTCCCGGGACAGGCTATAATTCACCCCTCCACTTT. It encodes CASSPGTGYNSPLHF.

This clonotype came up many times. The V call is TRBV24-1, the J call TRBJ2-7, with D possibly TRBD1 on 6 matching bases. V dropped 3 bases and J dropped 1 base, with 12 bases sitting between them. Germline CDR1 reads KGHDR; CDR2 reads SFDVKD. CDR3 length equals 15 residues. CDR3 in DNA: TGTGCCACCAGTGATCCAGGGGTTAGGTCCTACGAGCAGTACTTC. This gives the protein CATSDPGVRSYEQYF.

V gene TRBV20-1 combines with J gene TRBJ2-7, with 8 positions matching TRBD2. Germline loops: CDR1 DFQATT, CDR2 SNEGSKA (reference sequence). The CDR3 is 14 amino acids. Germline trimming cut 2 bases from V and 3 bases from J; bases unmatched to any gene: 6. Here the CDR3 DNA reads TGCAGTGCTAGATTCGAGCGGGGGCTCTACGAGCAGTACTTC. Its protein product is CSARFERGLYEQYF.

Many counts were recorded for this clonotype. This chain joins TRBV27 and TRBJ2-7; 8 bases line up with TRBD2. This CDR3 comprises 17 residues. Germline CDR1 reads MNHEY; CDR2 reads SMNVEV (reference sequence). The V segment lost 3 bases and the J segment 2 bases; nucleotides outside the gene matches: 12. CDR3 coding DNA: TGTGCCAGCAGTTTGCGGGACTCTCGCGGGAGGCCCTACGAGCAGTACTTC. Protein sequence: CASSLRDSRGRPYEQYF.

The chain is built from TRBV12-3 or TRBV12-4 and TRBJ1-3; 9 bases line up with TRBD1. The CDR3 contains 15 residues. With 7 bases clipped from V and 0 bases from J, the junction kept 4 bases outside the gene matches. CDR3 loop: CASTATGGSGNTIYF. The CDR3 DNA reads as TGTGCCAGCACCGCGACAGGGGGCTCTGGAAACACCATATATTTT.

This clonotype was observed many times. The rearrangement uses TRBV5-1 and TRBJ2-2; 7 nucleotides align to TRBD1. Germline lookup yields CDR1 SGHRS and CDR2 YFSETQ. CDR3 length: 15 residues. V shed 4 bases and J 1 base; nucleotides not matched to a gene: 4. The DNA of the CDR3 is TGCGCCAGCAGCGACAGGGTAGGGAACACCGGGGAGCTGTTTTTT. Translating it yields CASSDRVGNTGELFF.